What follows describes a single TCR beta chain. This specimen belongs to a study of T cell responses to AZD1222 COVID-19 vaccine. Profiled with immunoSEQ multiplex PCR; TCRdb holds only in-frame clones, not every one. The sample lists 150,000 to 180,000 clones, about nine tenths seen once, with 5.5% in the top ten. Germline V gene data show CDR1 as SGHTA and CDR2 as FQGNSA. Trimming removed 5 bases from V and 7 bases from J, with 9 bases in between. The CDR3 is 12 residues long. The source was peripheral blood, collected on day 0 of MenACWY control vaccination. The V call is TRBV7-2, the J call TRBJ1-3; D gene unclear. The receptor comes from an adult in good health. CDR3 bases: TGTGCCAGCAGCGAAACGTATAACACCATATATTTT. This translates into CASSETYNTIYF. The full variable domain, with the rest looked up from reference TRBV7-2 and TRBJ1-3, is GAGVSQSPSNKVTEKGKDVELRCDPISGHTALYWYRQSLGQGLEFLIYFQGNSAPDKSGLPSDRFSAERTGGSVSTLTIQRTQQEDSAVYLCASSETYNTIYFGEGSWLTVV.